The following is a T cell receptor beta chain sequence with its context. Its specific antigen is unknown. One base away there is no much larger clone; base qualities are not given. This entry belongs to a study of vaccination effects on CD4 cells after COVID-19 (dated by TCRdb to between 2022 and 2023). About the investigation overall: Participants received two doses of either the BNT162b2 or the mRNA-1273 mRNA SARS-CoV-2 vaccine. SARS-CoV-2 spike-specific CD4+ TCR repertoires from before and after mRNA vaccination were compared in COVID-19 convalescent patients and in infection-naive vaccine recipients. A total of 10 COVID-19 convalescent patients and a few SARS-CoV-2-naive healthy vaccine recipients were included in the full study. In the study, cultures from other donors were sequenced using the Oncomine TCR Beta short-read assay on an Illumina iSeq 100. Results and caveats for the whole study, not just this receptor: Limitations of the study were the small number of convalescent patients and the absence of early post-infection timepoints. Both infection-induced and vaccine-induced clones contracted markedly at late post-vaccination timepoints, which is consistent with waning T cell responses. Among healthy vaccine recipients, nearly all vaccine-induced clones were SARS-CoV-2 mono-reactive, and just 1 of 255 was cross-reactive with common cold coronaviruses.

Receptors were amplified or captured by the immunoSEQ multiplex PCR assay. TCR beta CDR3 sequencing was performed on DNA from the cultured, isolated CD4+ T cells. The study's processing was this. The analysis removed non-productive TCR sequences, trimmed reads to the CDR3 region, and retained only CDR3s that were 7 or more amino acids long. Antigen-specific clonotypes were identified using the MANAFEST web app by comparison of expansion in peptide wells against reference cultures. Positive clones required FDR<0.05 expansion versus reference and all other wells, odds ratio above 5, and frequency above 0.1% in two replicate wells. Clonotypes significantly expanded in SARS-CoV-2 spike wells and in at least one common cold coronavirus spike condition were defined as cross-reactive. CDR3 similarity was assessed by Levenshtein distance using the stringdist R package, and unrooted trees were constructed with ape in R 3.6.1. TCRdb took this table from immuneACCESS and kept in-frame rearrangements with V and J called. Such tables lack part of the clones; where checked against another copy, unresolved V genes explain under half of the gap, and the rest is unexplained. V, J and clone size reflect that table, while D and trimming were determined from the DNA. This sample lists fewer than 55,000 clones; 60% to 80% were detected once. Just over 6% of the sample goes to the ten largest clones.

The ViraFEST assay stimulated PBMC with viral peptide pools and then used TCR sequencing to identify antigen-specific CD4+ T cell clonotypes by expansion. After 10 days of culture, CD4+ T cells were isolated with the EasySep CD4+ T cell isolation kit. Negative nucleocapsid antibody results before and after vaccination confirmed that the healthy vaccine recipients had no prior SARS-CoV-2 infection. Each well held 2 million to 2.5 million PBMC cultured in IMDM containing around 5.1% human AB serum, approximately 10 IU/ml IL-2 and gentamicin, along with around 11 ug/ml peptides. On days 3 and 7, half of the culture medium was replaced with fresh IL-2-containing medium. Unless otherwise noted, each peptide stimulation condition was cultured in triplicate wells. PBMC were separated from whole blood using Ficoll-Paque Plus gradient centrifugation and were then either cryopreserved at -140C or used fresh. The overlapping peptide pools covered the spike proteins of SARS-CoV-2 as well as those of the common cold coronaviruses HCoV-NL63, HCoV-OC43 and HCoV-229E. The QIAamp micro DNA kit was used to extract genomic DNA from the cultured CD4+ T cells.

The germline V gene supplies CDR1 SNHLY and CDR2 FYNNEI. Relative to germline, V is 3 bases shorter and J is 8 bases shorter, with 13 bases between their ends. The CDR3 numbers 14 residues from cysteine through phenylalanine. Only the CDR3 part of the read is kept: 42 bases, read in frame from the first base. Here the sequenced sample was CD4+ T cells from PBMCs cultured with HCoV-OC43 spike peptides, taken before COVID-19 vaccination. The sample's cell subset or site, from its label and the paper: HCoV-OC43 spike overlapping peptide pool stimulation. The receptor was isolated from a human donor who received a COVID-19 vaccine. The sequence links TRBV2 to TRBJ1-4; TRBD1 might be the D gene, on 6 matching bases. The CDR3 in this case is CASSEGTRAEKLFF. The DNA sequence is given as TGTGCCAGCAGTGAGGGGACACGGGCGGAAAAACTGTTTTTT. The reference TRBV2 and TRBJ1-4 proteins fill in what lies around the CDR3, so the full variable domain reads EPEVTQTPSHQVTQMGQEVILRCVPISNHLYFYWYRQILGQKVEFLVSFYNNEISEKSEIFDDQFSVERPDGSNFTLKIRSTKLEDSAMYFCASSEGTRAEKLFFGSGTQLSVL.